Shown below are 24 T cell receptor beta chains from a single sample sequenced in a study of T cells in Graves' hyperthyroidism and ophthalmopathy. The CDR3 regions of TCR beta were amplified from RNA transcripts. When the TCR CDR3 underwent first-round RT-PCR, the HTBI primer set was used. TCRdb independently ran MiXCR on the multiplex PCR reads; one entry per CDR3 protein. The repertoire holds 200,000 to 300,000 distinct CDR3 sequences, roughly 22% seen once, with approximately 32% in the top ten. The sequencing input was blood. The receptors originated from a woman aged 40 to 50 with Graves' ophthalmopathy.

The CDR3 nucleotides read TGTGCCAGCACTATTCATGTCGAGACCCAGTACTTC. Translating it yields CASTIHVETQYF. The chain links TRBV7-2 to TRBJ2-5; no definite D call. The CDR3 covers 12 residues. CDR1 and CDR2 (germline): SGHTA, FQGNSA. Deletions cut 7 bases from V and 5 bases from J, with 11 bases between.

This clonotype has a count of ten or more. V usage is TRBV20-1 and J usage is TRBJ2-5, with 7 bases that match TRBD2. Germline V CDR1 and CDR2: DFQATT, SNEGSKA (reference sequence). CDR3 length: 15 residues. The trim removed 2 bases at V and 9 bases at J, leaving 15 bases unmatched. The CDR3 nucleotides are TGCAGTGCTAGACCCGGGGGAGGGGCGACACTGGCCCAGTACTTC. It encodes CSARPGGGATLAQYF.

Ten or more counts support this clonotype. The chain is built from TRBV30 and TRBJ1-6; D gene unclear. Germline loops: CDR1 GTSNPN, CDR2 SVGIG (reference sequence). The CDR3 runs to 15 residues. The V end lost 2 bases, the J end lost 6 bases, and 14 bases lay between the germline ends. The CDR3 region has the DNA TGTGCCTGGAGTCGAGAGGTAGTCGGTAATTCACCCCTCCACTTT. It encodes CAWSREVVGNSPLHF.

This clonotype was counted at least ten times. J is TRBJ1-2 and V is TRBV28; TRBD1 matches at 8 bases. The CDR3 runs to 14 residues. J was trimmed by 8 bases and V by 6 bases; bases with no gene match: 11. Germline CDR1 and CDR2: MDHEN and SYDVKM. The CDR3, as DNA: TGTGCCAGCAGCCTTCTTGGACAGGGCAAAGGCTACACCTTC. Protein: CASSLLGQGKGYTF.

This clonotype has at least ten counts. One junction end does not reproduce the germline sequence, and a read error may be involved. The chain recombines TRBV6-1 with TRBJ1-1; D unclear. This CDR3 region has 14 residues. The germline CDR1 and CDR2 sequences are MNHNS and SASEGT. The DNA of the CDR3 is TGTGCCAGCAGTGAAGCGCTTCGAGGCACTGAAGTTTTCTTT. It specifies CASSEALRGTEVFF.

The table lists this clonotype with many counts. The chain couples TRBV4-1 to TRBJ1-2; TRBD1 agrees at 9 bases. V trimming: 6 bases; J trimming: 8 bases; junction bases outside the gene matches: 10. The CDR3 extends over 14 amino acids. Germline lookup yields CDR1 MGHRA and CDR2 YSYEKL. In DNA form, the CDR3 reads TGCGCCAGCAGTCCGGGACAGGGTAACTGGGGCTACACCTTC. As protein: CASSPGQGNWGYTF.

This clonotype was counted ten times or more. Here the CDR3 DNA reads TGTGCCAGCGGTACCGTGAATCAGCCCCAGCATTTT. It is translated as CASGTVNQPQHF. This chain joins TRBV7-2 and TRBJ1-5; D is unresolved. Trimming pared 8 bases from V and 4 bases from J, leaving 9 bases between. CDR1 is SGHTA, CDR2 FQGNSA, per germline. The CDR3 length is 12 residues. Full variable domain (remainder filled in from reference TRBV7-2 and TRBJ1-5): GAGVSQSPSNKVTEKGKDVELRCDPISGHTALYWYRQSLGQGLEFLIYFQGNSAPDKSGLPSDRFSAERTGGSVSTLTIQRTQQEDSAVYLCASGTVNQPQHFGDGTRLSIL.

The CDR3 region has the DNA TGTGCCAGCAGGACTACTAGCGGGGGGGAACAAGAGACCCAGTACTTC. Protein: CASRTTSGGEQETQYF. The genes are TRBV2 and TRBJ2-5, with TRBD2 matching over 13 bases. The CDR3 runs to 16 residues. Germline trimming cut 6 bases from V and 2 bases from J; bases unmatched to any gene: 6. Germline assignment: CDR1 SNHLY and CDR2 FYNNEI.

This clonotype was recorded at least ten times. CDR3 DNA sequence: TGTGCCAGTAGTATCTTCGACAGGGTGGCTTATGGCTACACCTTC. Its protein product is CASSIFDRVAYGYTF. The chain is built from TRBV19 and TRBJ1-2; TRBD1 agrees at 7 bases. Germline assignment: CDR1 LNHDA and CDR2 SQIVND (reference sequence). This CDR3 is built from 15 residues. The ends lost 3 bases at V and 5 bases at J; junction bases unmatched: 9.

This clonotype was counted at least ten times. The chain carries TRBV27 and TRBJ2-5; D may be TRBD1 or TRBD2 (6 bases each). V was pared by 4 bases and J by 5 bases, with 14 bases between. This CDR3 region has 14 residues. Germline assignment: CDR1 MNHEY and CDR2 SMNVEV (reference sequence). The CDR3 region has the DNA TGTGCCAGCAGTTGGGCCGGGGGCGAGGAGACCCAGTACTTC. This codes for CASSWAGGEETQYF.

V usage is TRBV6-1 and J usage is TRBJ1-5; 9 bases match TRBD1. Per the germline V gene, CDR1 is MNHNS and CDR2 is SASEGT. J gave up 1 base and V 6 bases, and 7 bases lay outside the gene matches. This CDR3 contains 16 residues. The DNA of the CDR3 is TGTGCCAGCAGGGACAGGGGCCTTCTCAGCAATCAGCCCCAGCATTTT. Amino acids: CASRDRGLLSNQPQHF.

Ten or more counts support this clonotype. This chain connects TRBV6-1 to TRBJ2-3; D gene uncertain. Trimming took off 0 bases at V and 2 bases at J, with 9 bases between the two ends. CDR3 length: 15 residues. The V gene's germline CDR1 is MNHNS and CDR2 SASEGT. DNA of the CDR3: TGTGCCAGCAGTGAAGCGGGTACTTTCACAGATACGCAGTATTTT. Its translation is CASSEAGTFTDTQYF.

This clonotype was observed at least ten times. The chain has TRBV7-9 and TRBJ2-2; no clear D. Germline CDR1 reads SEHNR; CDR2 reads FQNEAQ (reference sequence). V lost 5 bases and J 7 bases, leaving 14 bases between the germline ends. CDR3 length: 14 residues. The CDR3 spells CASSRETVGGELFF. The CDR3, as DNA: TGTGCCAGCAGCAGGGAAACGGTTGGCGGGGAGCTGTTTTTT.

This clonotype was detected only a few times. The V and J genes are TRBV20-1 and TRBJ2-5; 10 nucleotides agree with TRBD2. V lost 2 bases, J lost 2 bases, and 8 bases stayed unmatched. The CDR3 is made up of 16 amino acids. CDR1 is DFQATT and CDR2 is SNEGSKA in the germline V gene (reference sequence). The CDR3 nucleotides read TGCAGTGCTAGAAGGCCGCTAGCGGGGGTACAAGAGACCCAGTACTTC. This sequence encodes CSARRPLAGVQETQYF.

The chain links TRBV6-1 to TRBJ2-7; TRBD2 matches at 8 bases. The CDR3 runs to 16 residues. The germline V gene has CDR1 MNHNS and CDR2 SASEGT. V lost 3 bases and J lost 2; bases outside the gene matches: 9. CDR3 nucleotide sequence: TGTGCCAGCAGTGACGTGTGGCGGGAGGACGCCTACGAGCAGTACTTC. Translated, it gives CASSDVWREDAYEQYF.

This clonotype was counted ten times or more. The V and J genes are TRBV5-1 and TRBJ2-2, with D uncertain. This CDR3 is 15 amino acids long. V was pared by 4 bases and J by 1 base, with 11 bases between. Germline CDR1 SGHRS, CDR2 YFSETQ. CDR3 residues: CASSAPLGNTGELFF. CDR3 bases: TGCGCCAGCAGCGCCCCACTCGGGAACACCGGGGAGCTGTTTTTT.

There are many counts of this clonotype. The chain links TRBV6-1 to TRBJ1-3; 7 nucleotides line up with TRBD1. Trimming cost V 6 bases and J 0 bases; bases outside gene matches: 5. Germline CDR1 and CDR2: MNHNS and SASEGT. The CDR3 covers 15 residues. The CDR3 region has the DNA TGTGCCAGCAGGGACAACAGGGGCTCTGGAAACACCATATATTTT. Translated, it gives CASRDNRGSGNTIYF.

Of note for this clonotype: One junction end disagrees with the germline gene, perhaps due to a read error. CDR3 DNA: TGTGCCAGCAGTCCTAACGTACAGGGCGACTATGGCTACAACTTC. Protein product: CASSPNVQGDYGYNF. The rearrangement links TRBV12-3 or TRBV12-4 to TRBJ1-2; a weak D match, TRBD1 (6 bases). The CDR3 runs 15 residues.

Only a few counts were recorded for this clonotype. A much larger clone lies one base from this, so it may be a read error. Here the CDR3 DNA reads TGTGCCGAATACCCCAGGGGCTACACCTTC. It translates to CAEYPRGYTF. The chain recombines TRBV6-4 with TRBJ1-2; D gene unclear. CDR3 length: 10 amino acids. Germline CDR1 reads MRHNA; CDR2 reads SNTAGT. The ends were cut back, 11 bases at V and 8 bases at J, with 12 bases in the middle.

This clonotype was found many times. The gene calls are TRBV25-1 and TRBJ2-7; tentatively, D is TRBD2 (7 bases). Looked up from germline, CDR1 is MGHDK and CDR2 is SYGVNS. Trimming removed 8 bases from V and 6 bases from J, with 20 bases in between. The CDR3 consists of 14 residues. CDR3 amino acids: CASRQGGGQAEQYF. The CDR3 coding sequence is TGTGCCAGCCGCCAGGGAGGGGGGCAGGCCGAGCAGTACTTC.

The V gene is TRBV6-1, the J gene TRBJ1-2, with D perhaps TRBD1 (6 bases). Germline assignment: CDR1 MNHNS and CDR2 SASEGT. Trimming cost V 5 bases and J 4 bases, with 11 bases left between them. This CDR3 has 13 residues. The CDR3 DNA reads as TGTGCCAGCAGTATGGACAGCCGCTATGGCTACACCTTC. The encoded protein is CASSMDSRYGYTF.

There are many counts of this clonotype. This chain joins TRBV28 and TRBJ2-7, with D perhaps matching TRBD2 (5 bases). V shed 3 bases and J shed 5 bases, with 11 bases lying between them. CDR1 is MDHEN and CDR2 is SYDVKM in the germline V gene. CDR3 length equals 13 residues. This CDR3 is CASSFGGLNEQYF. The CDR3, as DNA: TGTGCCAGCAGTTTTGGCGGGCTAAACGAGCAGTACTTC.

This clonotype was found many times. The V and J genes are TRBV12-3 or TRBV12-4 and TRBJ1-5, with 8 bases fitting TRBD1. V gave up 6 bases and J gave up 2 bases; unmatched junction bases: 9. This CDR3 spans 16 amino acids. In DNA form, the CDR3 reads TGTGCCAGCAGCCGGGACAGGTGGGGGGGCAATCAGCCCCAGCATTTT. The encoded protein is CASSRDRWGGNQPQHF.

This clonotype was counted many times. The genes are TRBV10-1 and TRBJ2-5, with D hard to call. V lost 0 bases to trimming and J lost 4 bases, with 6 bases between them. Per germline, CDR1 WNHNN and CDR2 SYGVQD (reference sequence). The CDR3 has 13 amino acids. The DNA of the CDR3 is TGCGCCAGCAGTGAGTCGATTGGAGAGACCCAGTACTTC. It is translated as CASSESIGETQYF.